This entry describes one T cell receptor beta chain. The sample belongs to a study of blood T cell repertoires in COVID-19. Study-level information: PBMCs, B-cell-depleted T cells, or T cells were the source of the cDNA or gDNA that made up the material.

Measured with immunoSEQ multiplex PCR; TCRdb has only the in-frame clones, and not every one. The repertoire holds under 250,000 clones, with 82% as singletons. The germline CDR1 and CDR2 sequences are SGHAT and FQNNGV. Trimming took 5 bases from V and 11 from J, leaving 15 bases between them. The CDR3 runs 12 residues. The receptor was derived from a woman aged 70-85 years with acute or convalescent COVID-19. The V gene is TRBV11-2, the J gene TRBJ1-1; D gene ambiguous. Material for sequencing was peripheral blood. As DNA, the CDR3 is TGTGCCAGCAGCCTAGGCGACGGAGGGGCTTTCTTT. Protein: CASSLGDGGAFF.